This TCR beta chain was identified in a study of blood T cells in healthy people across ages. Study-wide findings and caveats: A greater number of naive CD4+ cells and higher diversity distinguished long-lived donors from aged donors. A roughly linear age-dependent decrease characterized TCR beta diversity per million T cells.

For this clonotype: The antigen is not known.

Investigators took roughly 10 milliliters of peripheral blood from every donor. The use of a sample-barcoded 5' primer and a J-beta primer mix characterized a second PCR of roughly 6 to 11 cycles. TCRdb itself ran the 5' RACE reads through MiXCR, one entry per CDR3 protein. The repertoire holds 1.5 million to 2 million distinct CDR3 sequences, with roughly 49% as singletons. Sample: blood. The receptor comes from a woman in her thirties or forties in good health.

This chain's CDR3 is CASSSGQGWSPLHF. For the CDR3, the DNA is TGTGCCAGCAGCTCGGGACAGGGATGGTCACCCCTCCACTTT. This chain connects TRBV7-9 to TRBJ1-6; 9 nucleotides match TRBD1. V was pared by 4 bases and J by 10 bases, with 5 bases of the junction left unmatched. Germline V gene lookup returns CDR1 SEHNR and CDR2 FQNEAQ (reference sequence). The CDR3 length is 14 residues.